This entry lists 11 T cell receptor beta chains sequenced from one sample in a study of blood T cell repertoires in COVID-19. The method was immunoSEQ multiplex PCR; TCRdb's version includes in-frame clones alone and lacks a portion of them. The repertoire holds about 160,000 clones, 86% seen once, with around 3.5% in the top ten. The sample taken for sequencing was peripheral blood. These receptors were obtained from a man aged 65-85 years with acute or convalescent COVID-19.

The chain employs TRBV19 and TRBJ2-1; 13 bases align to TRBD2. Germline CDR1 is LNHDA and CDR2 is SQIVND (reference sequence). The CDR3 length is 16 residues. Unmatched junction bases numbered 5, after V lost 1 base and J lost 8 bases. CDR3: CASSIVGLAGLHEQFF. Here the CDR3 DNA reads TGTGCCAGTAGTATAGTGGGACTAGCGGGACTGCATGAGCAGTTCTTC.

This rearrangement joins TRBV19 to TRBJ1-2; D is perhaps TRBD1 (5 bases). With 3 bases removed from V and 4 bases from J, the gap between germline ends came to 18 bases. The germline CDR1 and CDR2 sequences are LNHDA and SQIVND (reference sequence). This CDR3 is 16 amino acids long. The CDR3 bases are TGTGCCAGTAGTATCTCTCTGACGCAGGGTCTCTATGGCTACACCTTC. Amino acids: CASSISLTQGLYGYTF.

V usage is TRBV5-8 and J usage is TRBJ2-1; 11 nucleotides agree with TRBD2. CDR1 is SGHTS and CDR2 is YDEGEE in the germline V gene. J lost 5 bases, V lost 5 bases, and 6 bases had no gene match. CDR3 size: 15 residues. CDR3 residues: CASRSGTSGDNEQFF. Written as DNA, the CDR3 is TGTGCCAGCAGATCCGGGACTAGCGGAGACAATGAGCAGTTCTTC. Using reference TRBV5-8 and TRBJ2-1 for the parts outside the CDR3, the full variable domain is EAGVTQSPTHLIKTRGQQATLRCSPISGHTSVYWYQQALGLGLQFLLWYDEGEERNRGNFPPRFSGRQFPNYSSELNVNALELEDSALYLCASRSGTSGDNEQFFGPGTRLTVL.

This chain uses TRBV6-4 with TRBJ2-1; D is unresolved. The CDR3 has 13 residues. From germline, CDR1 is MRHNA and CDR2 SNTAGT. V was clipped by 6 bases and J by 4 bases, with 10 bases between them. For the CDR3, the DNA is TGTGCCAGCAGCGTTTCTCCTTACAATGAGCAGTTCTTC. It encodes CASSVSPYNEQFF.

V usage is TRBV5-6 and J usage is TRBJ2-1; 9 nucleotides agree with TRBD2. Trimming took 0 bases from V and 4 from J; bases not matched to a gene: 5. This CDR3 has 16 amino acids. The V gene's germline CDR1 is SGHDT and CDR2 YYEEEE. Here the CDR3 reads CASSLDSGRFYNEQFF. CDR3 coding DNA: TGTGCCAGCAGCTTGGATAGCGGGAGATTTTACAATGAGCAGTTCTTC.

This clone was seen more than once but under ten times. The rearrangement links TRBV9 to TRBJ1-1; the match to TRBD1 covers 9 bases. Trimming at V came to 2 bases and at J to 5 bases, leaving 7 bases not matched to a gene. The CDR3 runs 15 residues. Germline-derived CDR1 and CDR2 are SGDLS and YYNGEE. The DNA for the CDR3 is TGTGCCAGCAGCGTCCAACCGACAGGGGGAACTGAAGCTTTCTTT. It is translated as CASSVQPTGGTEAFF. The complete variable domain, with remaining parts taken from reference TRBV9 and TRBJ1-1, reads DSGVTQTPKHLITATGQRVTLRCSPRSGDLSVYWYQQSLDQGLQFLIQYYNGEERAKGNILERFSAQQFPDLHSELNLSSLELGDSALYFCASSVQPTGGTEAFFGQGTRLTVV.

The V call is TRBV28, the J call TRBJ2-7; 12 nucleotides line up with TRBD2. Unmatched junction bases numbered 7, after V lost 4 bases and J lost 3 bases. Germline CDR1 and CDR2: MDHEN and SYDVKM. The CDR3 consists of 16 residues. The DNA of the CDR3 is TGTGCCAGCAGTTCCCCGACTAGCGGGAGCATCTACGAGCAGTACTTC. This gives the protein CASSSPTSGSIYEQYF. The full variable domain, its missing parts supplied by reference TRBV28 and TRBJ2-7, is DVKVTQSSRYLVKRTGEKVFLECVQDMDHENMFWYRQDPGLGLRLIYFSYDVKMKEKGDIPEGYSVSREKKERFSLILESASTNQTSMYLCASSSPTSGSIYEQYFGPGTRLTVT.

A note on this clone: This sample includes further DNA sequences coding for the same CDR3. The chain is built from TRBV28 and TRBJ1-2; no definite D call. Deletions cut 6 bases from V and 2 bases from J, with 7 bases between. CDR3 length equals 12 residues. Looked up from germline, CDR1 is MDHEN and CDR2 is SYDVKM. CDR3 in DNA: TGTGCCAGCAGCCCTCTAAACTATGGCTACACCTTC. Its protein product is CASSPLNYGYTF.

This clone was recorded once. The V gene is TRBV11-2, the J gene TRBJ2-4; D possibly corresponds to TRBD2 (5 bases). Germline CDR1 SGHAT, CDR2 FQNNGV. The CDR3 is 13 amino acids. With 1 base removed from V and 6 bases from J, the gap between germline ends came to 7 bases. The CDR3 region is CASSLGEINIQYF. The CDR3 DNA reads TGTGCCAGCAGCTTAGGGGAGATAAACATTCAGTACTTC.

The gene calls are TRBV20-1 and TRBJ1-5, with D unresolved. This CDR3 comprises 10 residues. Per germline, CDR1 DFQATT and CDR2 SNEGSKA (reference sequence). The V end was cut by 4 bases, the J end by 6 bases, with 4 bases between. The CDR3 loop reads CSATSQPQHF. The CDR3 DNA reads as TGCAGTGCTACTAGTCAGCCCCAGCATTTT.

The V call is TRBV7-2, the J call TRBJ1-2, with D possibly matching TRBD1 (5 bases). V lost 3 bases and J lost 2, with 13 bases in between. Germline assignment: CDR1 SGHTA and CDR2 FQGNSA. The CDR3 covers 15 residues. The CDR3 coding sequence is TGTGCCAGCAGCTTGGGACTGGAGAGGAACTATGGCTACACCTTC. Amino acid sequence: CASSLGLERNYGYTF.